The 32 T cell receptor beta chains below all came from one sample that was sequenced in a study of T cell repertoires in cytomegalovirus infection. These receptors have no identified antigens. Each CDR3 protein is one row after TCRdb ran MiXCR on the reads. There are 70,000 or so distinct CDR3 sequences in the sample; about 30% occur only once, and 45% to 65% lies in the top ten. Source: CD8+ T cells from cultured PBMCs, taken from culture after CMV antigen stimulation. Receptor source: a human donor in good health (CMV status not recorded). Some clones in this sample may be carry-over from other donors' samples.

The chain couples TRBV6-2 or TRBV6-3 to TRBJ2-3; the D gene is possibly TRBD1 (5 bases). From germline, CDR1 is MNHEY and CDR2 SVGEGT. The V and J ends lost 5 bases and 3 bases respectively, with 9 bases between them. The CDR3 sequence is 13 residues long. CDR3 residues: CASSPRVTDTQYF. Here the CDR3 DNA reads TGTGCCAGCAGTCCCAGGGTTACAGATACGCAGTATTTT.

This sequence joins TRBV15 and TRBJ1-5, with a tentative D call TRBD1 (5 bases). CDR1 is LNHNV and CDR2 is YYDKDF in the germline V gene (reference sequence). Trimming left V 0 bases short and J 2 bases short, with 8 bases between. CDR3 size: 15 residues. The CDR3 DNA reads as TGTGCCACCAGCAGAGAGAGGGGTGGCAATCAGCCCCAGCATTTT. Encoded protein: CATSRERGGNQPQHF.

This clonotype was detected only a few times. The rearrangement uses TRBV7-2 and TRBJ2-3; D gene uncertain. The CDR3 length is 17 residues. Between the trimmed V and J ends, which lost 0 bases and 7 bases, there was a span of 20 bases. Per the germline V gene, CDR1 is SGHTA and CDR2 is FQGNSA. CDR3 nucleotide sequence: TGTGCCAGCAGCTTAGCGCTTAGGGCTGCTTCACAGCATACGCAGTATTTT. Amino acid sequence: CASSLALRAASQHTQYF.

The chain is built from TRBV7-9 and TRBJ1-5; D ambiguous. V was shortened by 4 bases and J by 4 bases, with 20 bases between the two germline ends. The CDR3 has 17 residues. Germline values: CDR1 SEHNR, CDR2 FQNEAQ (reference sequence). The CDR3 bases are TGTGCCAGCAGCTCTGAGGCACAGTTAAGAAAGAATCAGCCCCAGCATTTT. Protein: CASSSEAQLRKNQPQHF.

V and J are TRBV30 and TRBJ2-3, with 8 bases that match TRBD2. The ends lost 3 bases at V and 4 bases at J; junction bases unmatched: 9. The germline CDR1 and CDR2 sequences are GTSNPN and SVGIG (reference sequence). The CDR3 is made up of 15 amino acids. The CDR3 region is CAWSGGAGVADTQYF. The CDR3 DNA is TGTGCCTGGAGCGGGGGGGCGGGAGTTGCAGATACGCAGTATTTT. The complete variable domain, with remaining parts taken from reference TRBV30 and TRBJ2-3, reads SQTIHQWPATLVQPVGSPLSLECTVEGTSNPNLYWYRQAAGRGLQLLFYSVGIGQISSEVPQNLSASRPQDRQFILSSKKLLLSDSGFYLCAWSGGAGVADTQYFGPGTRLTVL.

This clonotype has a handful of counts. V is TRBV27 and J is TRBJ2-6; possible D gene TRBD2, 6 bases. Trimming shortened V by 6 bases and J by 1 base, and 16 bases separated the two germline ends. The germline CDR1 and CDR2 sequences are MNHEY and SMNVEV (reference sequence). The CDR3 is 17 amino acids. The CDR3 sequence: CASSHTGVGSGANVLTF. CDR3 nucleotides: TGTGCCAGCAGCCATACGGGGGTAGGTTCTGGGGCCAACGTCCTGACTTTC.

This clonotype was observed a few times. The J gene is TRBJ2-3, the V gene TRBV12-3 or TRBV12-4; D gene ambiguous. This CDR3 region has 14 residues. Trimming removed 4 bases from V and 2 bases from J, with 10 bases in between. The CDR3 DNA follows: TGTGCCAGCAGTTGGCTTAGGCCCACAGATACGCAGTATTTT. It is translated as CASSWLRPTDTQYF.

This clonotype was counted at least ten times. The chain links TRBV7-2 to TRBJ2-7; D perhaps matches TRBD2 (5 bases). CDR1 and CDR2 (germline): SGHTA, FQGNSA. V was clipped by 2 bases and J by 1 base, with 9 bases between them. CDR3 length: 14 amino acids. DNA for the CDR3: TGTGCCAGCAGCTTATCAAGCGGTTCCTACGAGCAGTACTTC. It is translated as CASSLSSGSYEQYF.

The V call is TRBV4-2, the J call TRBJ2-7; 11 nucleotides align to TRBD1. V was pared by 4 bases and J by 5 bases, with 13 bases of the junction left unmatched. Germline V gene data show CDR1 as LGHNA and CDR2 as YNFKEQ. The CDR3 is made up of 17 amino acids. CDR3 sequence reads: CASSPLDKGQGDHEQYF. CDR3 nucleotides: TGTGCCAGCAGCCCACTCGACAAGGGACAGGGGGACCACGAGCAGTACTTC.

This chain connects TRBV12-3 or TRBV12-4 to TRBJ2-1; TRBD2 is a possible D gene (5 bases). Trimming left V 2 bases short and J 8 bases short, with 13 bases between. This CDR3 region has 14 residues. CDR3 residues: CASSLIVLADEQFF. For the CDR3, the DNA is TGTGCCAGCAGTTTAATAGTCCTAGCTGATGAGCAGTTCTTC.

The chain joins TRBV6-1 to TRBJ2-5; possibly TRBD2 for D (6 bases). This CDR3 is 14 amino acids long. The V and J ends lost 1 base and 4 bases respectively, with 10 bases between them. Germline V lookup: CDR1 MNHNS, CDR2 SASEGT. CDR3 sequence: CASSEGPAGETQYF. DNA of the CDR3: TGTGCCAGCAGTGAAGGGCCAGCGGGAGAGACCCAGTACTTC.

This clonotype was counted ten times or more. This chain links TRBV28 with TRBJ1-5; TRBD1 matches 10 bases. V dropped 3 bases and J dropped 6; count of bases not matched to a gene: 14. Per germline, CDR1 MDHEN and CDR2 SYDVKM. CDR3 size: 18 residues. The chain's CDR3 is CASSFSYAGTGVSQPQHF. The DNA of the CDR3 is TGTGCCAGCAGTTTTTCCTATGCCGGGACAGGGGTAAGTCAGCCCCAGCATTTT.

The chain carries TRBV20-1 and TRBJ2-1, with 7 bases fitting TRBD2. J was trimmed by 8 bases and V by 6 bases; bases with no gene match: 13. This CDR3 is built from 14 residues. In germline, CDR1 is DFQATT, CDR2 SNEGSKA (reference sequence). The CDR3 nucleotides read TGCAGTGCCCCGACTAGCCGAGCCTTCCATGAGCAGTTCTTC. This codes for CSAPTSRAFHEQFF.

The chain uses TRBV15 and TRBJ2-3; 9 nucleotides agree with TRBD1. Germline lookup yields CDR1 LNHNV and CDR2 YYDKDF (reference sequence). V shed 8 bases, J shed 1 base, and the junction held 7 bases outside the gene matches. This CDR3 is 15 amino acids long. CDR3 sequence: CATRGTGFGTDTQYF. CDR3 nucleotide sequence: TGTGCCACCCGAGGGACAGGGTTTGGCACAGATACGCAGTATTTT.

V usage is TRBV4-3 and J usage is TRBJ1-2; D not resolved. The V gene's germline CDR1 is LGHNA and CDR2 YSLEER. Trimming removed 4 bases from V and 5 bases from J, with 14 bases in between. The CDR3 consists of 14 residues. The CDR3 nucleotides read TGCGCCAGCAGCCCACAAGTCTACGATTATGGCTACACCTTC. Residues: CASSPQVYDYGYTF.

Many counts were recorded for this clonotype. The chain combines TRBV12-3 or TRBV12-4 with TRBJ1-5; possible D gene TRBD1, 5 bases. V was clipped by 3 bases and J by 1 base, with 10 bases between them. This CDR3 contains 15 residues. CDR3 nucleotides: TGTGCCAGCAGTTTCGGGGGACTAAGCAATCAGCCCCAGCATTTT. This gives the protein CASSFGGLSNQPQHF.

This clonotype was picked up a small number of times. The CDR3 spells CASSFSGQETQYF. In nucleotides, the CDR3 is TGTGCCAGCAGTTTTAGCGGTCAAGAGACCCAGTACTTC. The chain uses TRBV12-3 or TRBV12-4 and TRBJ2-5, with a weak D call TRBD2 (6 bases). Trimming took 3 bases from V and 2 from J, leaving 7 bases between them. The CDR3 covers 13 residues.

The genes are TRBV27 and TRBJ2-5; TRBD2 aligns across 8 bases. Germline CDR1 and CDR2: MNHEY and SMNVEV (reference sequence). This CDR3 spans 17 amino acids. Trimming cost V 0 bases and J 3 bases; bases outside gene matches: 9. The CDR3 DNA follows: TGTGCCAGCAGTTTATCGGCGGGGGGCCTTATTGAAGAGACCCAGTACTTC. Translated: CASSLSAGGLIEETQYF.

The chain combines TRBV7-9 with TRBJ1-1; D possibly corresponds to TRBD1 (6 bases). Trimming pared 5 bases from V and 7 bases from J, leaving 11 bases between. This CDR3 comprises 12 residues. From germline, CDR1 is SEHNR and CDR2 FQNEAQ (reference sequence). CDR3 protein: CASSQGGIEAFF. The DNA of the CDR3 is TGTGCCAGCAGCCAAGGGGGGATTGAAGCTTTCTTT.

This chain links TRBV30 with TRBJ2-5, with 7 nucleotides matching TRBD1. V shed 0 bases and J 1 base; nucleotides not matched to a gene: 5. The CDR3 extends over 15 amino acids. Germline V CDR1 and CDR2: GTSNPN, SVGIG (reference sequence). The CDR3: CAWSVLGTAQETQYF. CDR3 DNA: TGTGCCTGGAGTGTACTTGGGACAGCCCAAGAGACCCAGTACTTC.

This chain links TRBV25-1 with TRBJ1-1; a weak D match, TRBD1 (6 bases). Trimming left V 3 bases short and J 8 bases short, with 10 bases between. Germline assignment: CDR1 MGHDK and CDR2 SYGVNS. The CDR3 spans 12 residues. The CDR3 bases are TGTGCCAGCAGTGACTTCGGGGGCGAAGCTTTCTTT. It specifies CASSDFGGEAFF.

This clonotype has a handful of counts. The CDR3 DNA reads TGTGCCAGCAGCTTAGGACTAGCTCAACAAGAGACCCAGTACTTC. It specifies CASSLGLAQQETQYF. The chain is built from TRBV11-2 and TRBJ2-5; 7 bases line up with TRBD2. The germline CDR1 and CDR2 sequences are SGHAT and FQNNGV. V lost 1 base to trimming and J lost 2 bases; unmatched junction nucleotides: 4. The CDR3 runs to 15 residues.

This clonotype has only a few counts. The chain is built from TRBV6-2 or TRBV6-3 and TRBJ2-7; D uncertain. Trimming took 8 bases from V and 5 from J, leaving 10 bases between them. Germline V gene data show CDR1 as MNHEY and CDR2 as SVGEGT. The CDR3 sequence is 11 residues long. The CDR3 bases are TGTGCCAGCCTCTCGGGCAACGAGCAGTACTTC. Translated, it gives CASLSGNEQYF.

This clonotype appeared many times. This chain connects TRBV7-3 to TRBJ2-1; possible D gene TRBD2, 6 bases. CDR3 length equals 13 residues. Germline V gene sequence: CDR1 SGHTA, CDR2 FQGTGA. V shed 2 bases and J shed 10 bases, with 12 bases lying between them. DNA for the CDR3: TGTGCCAGCAGCTTAGACCGTGGAGGGGAGCAGTTCTTC. Encoded protein: CASSLDRGGEQFF.

With regard to this clonotype: A clone one base away is much larger, so this may be a read error. The chain has TRBV12-3 or TRBV12-4 and TRBJ1-3, with D perhaps matching TRBD1 (6 bases). The CDR3 has 14 residues. Between the trimmed V and J ends, which lost 7 bases and 8 bases, there was a span of 18 bases. The CDR3 sequence: CASIRQEEPHTIYF. Here the CDR3 DNA reads TGTGCCAGCATCAGACAGGAGGAGCCCCACACCATATATTTT.

This clonotype was counted between two and nine times. The chain uses TRBV30 and TRBJ2-5; D not certain. Germline lookup yields CDR1 GTSNPN and CDR2 SVGIG (reference sequence). V was clipped by 0 bases and J by 7 bases, with 21 bases between them. The CDR3 runs to 16 residues. The CDR3 spells CAWSVSPSATKGTQYF. In DNA, the CDR3 is TGTGCCTGGAGTGTAAGCCCCAGCGCGACGAAGGGGACCCAGTACTTC.

This clonotype was counted ten times or more. The rearrangement uses TRBV9 and TRBJ2-6; 9 positions agree with TRBD1. J gave up 4 bases and V 4 bases, and 6 bases lay outside the gene matches. The CDR3 is made up of 16 amino acids. Germline V gene sequence: CDR1 SGDLS, CDR2 YYNGEE. In DNA form, the CDR3 reads TGTGCCAGCAGCTCGGGGACAGGGAGCGGGGCCAACGTCCTGACTTTC. Protein: CASSSGTGSGANVLTF.

This clonotype was counted ten times or more. This chain joins TRBV7-2 and TRBJ2-3, with unresolved D. The CDR3 covers 15 residues. Trimming removed 1 base from V and 1 base from J, with 9 bases in between. Germline-derived CDR1 and CDR2 are SGHTA and FQGNSA. The CDR3 loop is CASSLEGDGTDTQYF. The CDR3 DNA follows: TGTGCCAGCAGCTTAGAAGGTGATGGCACAGATACGCAGTATTTT.

The V call is TRBV7-9, the J call TRBJ1-1; 8 bases are shared with TRBD1. Trimming took 6 bases from V and 5 from J; bases not matched to a gene: 5. The CDR3 runs 13 residues. Germline CDR1 is SEHNR and CDR2 is FQNEAQ (reference sequence). CDR3 in DNA: TGTGCCAGCAGACATCGACAGGGGACTGAAGCTTTCTTT. Translating gives CASRHRQGTEAFF. The variable domain in full, with the rest retrieved from reference TRBV7-9 and TRBJ1-1, is DTGVSQNPRHKITKRGQNVTFRCDPISEHNRLYWYRQTLGQGPEFLTYFQNEAQLEKSRLLSDRFSAERPKGSFSTLEIQRTEQGDSAMYLCASRHRQGTEAFFGQGTRLTVV.

V and J are TRBV7-6 and TRBJ2-5, with 11 bases aligning to TRBD2. The CDR3 covers 14 residues. The germline CDR1 and CDR2 sequences are SGHVS and FNYEAQ. The junction had 1 base not matched to a gene; V was cut back by 4 bases and J by 3 bases. The CDR3 sequence is CASSWGLAEETQYF. For the CDR3, the DNA is TGTGCCAGCAGCTGGGGACTAGCGGAAGAGACCCAGTACTTC.

In this sample, this clonotype turned up a few times. The chain employs TRBV4-1 and TRBJ2-7, with D perhaps matching TRBD1 or TRBD2 (5 bases each). Germline V CDR1 and CDR2: MGHRA, YSYEKL. Trimming removed 1 base at V and 0 bases at J, with 10 bases between. The CDR3 length is 15 residues. The CDR3 region is CASSQGGSISYEQYF. CDR3 sequence (DNA): TGCGCCAGCAGCCAAGGGGGGTCAATCTCCTACGAGCAGTACTTC.

A note on this clonotype: An end of the junction differs from the germline gene, which may be a read error. V gene TRBV7-3 combines with J gene TRBJ2-7, with D perhaps matching TRBD2 (6 bases). Per germline, CDR1 SGHTA and CDR2 FQGTGA. The CDR3 spans 13 residues. In DNA, the CDR3 is TGTGCCAGCAGCCCGGGACTCTCCTACGAGCAGTGCTTC. This codes for CASSPGLSYEQCF. Full variable domain (missing parts from reference TRBV7-3 and TRBJ2-7): GAGVSQTPSNKVTEKGKYVELRCDPISGHTALYWYRQSLGQGPEFLIYFQGTGAADDSGLPNDRFFAVRPEGSVSTLKIQRTERGDSAVYLCASSPGLSYEQCFGPGTRLTVT.